A selection of T cell receptor beta chains follows, all from one sample in a study of blood T cells in healthy people across ages. TCRdb reprocessed the 5' RACE reads with MiXCR, giving one entry per CDR3 protein. The sample lists approximately 800,000 distinct CDR3 sequences; roughly 25% were seen once. These records were also assigned to another study, of T cells of mothers and their children.

The specimen was blood. These receptors all come from a boy aged 5-17 years in good health. CDR3s include the opening cysteine and the closing phenylalanine or tryptophan. D genes are given only for firm matches. Size is stated for part of the rows, as once, few or many counts, or as a class when the clone is expanded.

CDR3 DNA,CDR3 protein,D gene,J gene,V gene,clone size
TGTGCCAGCAAAAACCCCGATAGTGTGTACATTCAGTACTTC,CASKNPDSVYIQYF,-,TRBJ2-4,TRBV25-1,few
TGCAGTGCTAGAGATTTTGGCCGACTAGCGGGGGGGCTGGATGAGCAGTTCTTC,CSARDFGRLAGGLDEQFF,TRBD2,TRBJ2-1,TRBV20-1,few
TGTGCCAGCAGCCCCCCCCCGCCAAAGTACGAGCAGTACTTC,CASSPPPPKYEQYF,-,TRBJ2-7,TRBV7-2,few
TGTGCCAGCAGTTCAGGGACTAGCGGAGTCGTAGGCGGGGAGCTGTTTTTT,CASSSGTSGVVGGELFF,TRBD2,TRBJ2-2,TRBV12-3/TRBV12-4,-
TGCGCCAGCAGCTTGGGTGCCAGGGGAGGTTCCTACGAGCAGTACTTC,CASSLGARGGSYEQYF,-,TRBJ2-7,TRBV5-1,few
TGTGCCAGCAGATTAACAGGGGTCAATCAGCCCCAGCATTTT,CASRLTGVNQPQHF,TRBD1,TRBJ1-5,TRBV28,few
TGTGCCAGCAGCACTCGGGACTCCCTAAGGCCAGATACGCAGTATTTT,CASSTRDSLRPDTQYF,-,TRBJ2-3,TRBV7-9,-
TGCGCCAGCAGCCAAGAATGGGCTAGCGGGAGTAATGAGCAGTTCTTC,CASSQEWASGSNEQFF,TRBD2,TRBJ2-1,TRBV4-1,-
TGTGCCACCGCGGGACAGAGCAATCAGCCCCAGCATTTT,CATAGQSNQPQHF,TRBD1,TRBJ1-5,TRBV27,-
TGTGCCAGCAGTGGGAAGCAAGTCGTTCGGGGGTCTGTAGCCAAAAACATTCAGTACTTC,CASSGKQVVRGSVAKNIQYF,-,TRBJ2-4,TRBV28,-
TGTGCCAGCAGTAGTTTAAGGGGGGCCAACGTCCTGACTTTC,CASSSLRGANVLTF,-,TRBJ2-6,TRBV28,-
TGTGCCAGCAGCTTTTCCCATTACGACAGTGAGGAGACCCAGTACTTC,CASSFSHYDSEETQYF,-,TRBJ2-5,TRBV11-2,-
TGTGCCAGCAGTTTATCCCCAAACAGGGGCGAGCGGGTAGAGACCCAGTACTTC,CASSLSPNRGERVETQYF,-,TRBJ2-5,TRBV28,-
TGTGCCAGCAGCCTACGGACAGGGGGCAACTATGGCTACACCTTC,CASSLRTGGNYGYTF,TRBD1,TRBJ1-2,TRBV7-2,few
TGCAGCGTACTACCAGGGGGTAATCAGCCCCAGCATTTT,CSVLPGGNQPQHF,TRBD1,TRBJ1-5,TRBV20-1,few
TGCAGTGCTAGAGGAATAGGGCTGACTGAAGCTTTCTTT,CSARGIGLTEAFF,-,TRBJ1-1,TRBV20-1,many
TGCAGCGTGGAGACAGGGGGCACAGAGACCCAGTACTTC,CSVETGGTETQYF,TRBD1,TRBJ2-5,TRBV29-1,-
TGCGCCAGCAGCCAAGACGGGAGGGGTGCCCACCGGCAGTTCTTC,CASSQDGRGAHRQFF,TRBD2,TRBJ2-1,TRBV4-3,-
TGTGCCAGCAGCCATCCTGGAGAGGGTTACGAGCAGTACTTC,CASSHPGEGYEQYF,-,TRBJ2-7,TRBV4-2,few
TGTGCCAGCGGGACAGGGCCCTTCGGGCATGAGCAGTTCTTC,CASGTGPFGHEQFF,TRBD1,TRBJ2-1,TRBV12-3/TRBV12-4,-
TGCAGTGCTCCCCATGGCGGCGCATACAATGAGCAGTTCTTC,CSAPHGGAYNEQFF,-,TRBJ2-1,TRBV20-1,once
TGTGCCAGCATCCCCTGGGTAGGCGGGAGAACAGATACGGAGTATTTT,CASIPWVGGRTDTEYF,TRBD2,TRBJ2-3,TRBV11-2,once
TGTGCCAGCAGTTTCTACCGGGAAAAAAACATTCAGTACTTC,CASSFYREKNIQYF,-,TRBJ2-4,TRBV12-3/TRBV12-4,-
TGCAGCGTTGAGGGCAGGATAGATGAGGAGACCCAGTACTTC,CSVEGRIDEETQYF,-,TRBJ2-5,TRBV29-1,few
TGTGCCAGCGAAAGGACAGGGACCAAAAACATTCAGTACTTC,CASERTGTKNIQYF,TRBD1,TRBJ2-4,TRBV2,-
TGTGCCAGCCGAGAGGGTTACTACGAGCAGTACTTC,CASREGYYEQYF,-,TRBJ2-7,TRBV12-3/TRBV12-4,-
TGTGCCAGCACCTATGTTGGAGGCACTGAAGCTTTCTTT,CASTYVGGTEAFF,-,TRBJ1-1,TRBV28,-
TGTGCCAGCAGGCCCACCCGGGGGCCAAGCTCCTACAATGAGCAGTTCTTC,CASRPTRGPSSYNEQFF,-,TRBJ2-1,TRBV12-3/TRBV12-4,few
TGCAGTGCCACCACAGGGGCCCGCTCTGGGGCCAACGTCCTGACTTTC,CSATTGARSGANVLTF,TRBD1,TRBJ2-6,TRBV20-1,many
TGCAGCGCCCTCCGAGCGGCCTCCTACAATGAGCAGTTCTTC,CSALRAASYNEQFF,-,TRBJ2-1,TRBV29-1,many
TGCAGTGCTATCAATTCAGGACTAGCGGACTACAATGAGCAGTTCTTC,CSAINSGLADYNEQFF,TRBD2,TRBJ2-1,TRBV20-1,-
TGCGCCAGCAGCTTGGTATGGGGGCGGTTCTACGAGCAGTACTTC,CASSLVWGRFYEQYF,-,TRBJ2-7,TRBV5-1,-
TGCGCCAGCAGGGGGGGCTTGTCCTACGAGCAGTACTTC,CASRGGLSYEQYF,-,TRBJ2-7,TRBV5-1,few
TGCAGTGCCTGGGACAGTAGCAATCAGCCCCAGCATTTT,CSAWDSSNQPQHF,TRBD1,TRBJ1-5,TRBV20-1,-
TGTGCCAGCAGCTTAAACGACGGTTTCCACAATGAGCAGTTCTTC,CASSLNDGFHNEQFF,-,TRBJ2-1,TRBV7-3,-
TGTGCCAGCACCTCAGCATTCAGCACAGATACGCAGTATTTT,CASTSAFSTDTQYF,-,TRBJ2-3,TRBV28,-
TGTGCCAGCAGCTTAGAGGGAGCGTTAACTGAAGCTTTCTTT,CASSLEGALTEAFF,-,TRBJ1-1,TRBV7-9,few
TGTGCCAGCAGCCCCCAGCGGGGGGGCGACACAGATACGCAGTATTTT,CASSPQRGGDTDTQYF,TRBD2,TRBJ2-3,TRBV6-2/TRBV6-3,few
TGCAGCGTTGGGGCGGGGGCCGGGTCTGGGGCCAACGTCCTGACTTTC,CSVGAGAGSGANVLTF,-,TRBJ2-6,TRBV29-1,-
TGTGCCAGTAGGGACAATAGCAATCAGCCCCAGCATTTT,CASRDNSNQPQHF,-,TRBJ1-5,TRBV19,-
TGTGCCAGCAGTTACTCGCCTAGCGGGGGCGACCTTAGAAATGAGCAGTTCTTC,CASSYSPSGGDLRNEQFF,TRBD2,TRBJ2-1,TRBV6-2/TRBV6-3,few
TGTGCCATCTCAGGGGGCGCGGTGGACACCGGGGAGCTGTTTTTT,CAISGGAVDTGELFF,TRBD1,TRBJ2-2,TRBV6-6,-